Listed below are T cell receptor beta chains from one sample, sequenced in a study of T cell clones after liver transplantation. TCRdb's copy holds only in-frame clones and misses some; the assay was immunoSEQ multiplex PCR. The sample lists some 120,000 clones; just over 90% were seen once. Material: CD4+ T cells from blood, obtained 12 months after liver transplant. The origin of the receptors is a human patient who received a liver transplant. Some T cells may be supplied by the graft donor. Each CDR3 is given without its conserved first and last residue.

v_call | cdr3_aa
TRBV11-2 | ASSTGNSGNTIY
TRBV19 | ASSATDTYEQY
TRBV28 | ASRSGQSAYGYT
TRBV28 | ASRTHGEDYGYT
TRBV7-2 | ASSPSGIMTGELF
TRBV7-9 | ASSQTGGDQPQH
TRBV7-2 | ASSPQDQPQH
TRBV28 | ASSLPGGEQETQY
TRBV6-6 | ASSAARGREKLF
TRBV28 | ASSQGGGTNYGYT
TRBV19 | ASSKGRRGPQTLNEQF
TRBV27 | ASMIGQGSAYTEAF
TRBV12-5 | ASGGTGTYEQY
TRBV7-9 | ASSLQGAREKLF
TRBV7-9 | ATMEGLNNEQF
TRBV27 | ASSGTLAALYNEQF
TRBV29-1 | SVELQQGTNIQY
TRBV9 | ASSEGQGAREQY
TRBV2 | ASQKDKSYNEQF
TRBV28 | ASSLSPGTQY
TRBV25-1 | ASSESGQVQETQY
TRBV9 | ASSVPISGGSTDTQY
TRBV6-1 | ASIPDRVNYGYT
TRBV6-4 | ASSDPSTSGRGTAKNIQY
TRBV6-6 | ATRDSVYEQY
TRBV9 | ASSVWHGNEKLF
TRBV7-8 | ASSLAPGAYYGYT
TRBV7-3 | ASGEVGGELF
TRBV18 | ASSPMTGSYEQY
TRBV18 | ASSVQETQY
TRBV7-6 | ASSPPGYNQPQH
TRBV5-1 | ASSPQGNRETQY
TRBV18 | ASSPDRGTEAF
TRBV5-4 | ASSLAGGSYEQY
TRBV7-6 | ASSSGANVLT
TRBV19 | ASSPRAQTSAEF
TRBV4-1 | ASSQANTATNEKLF
TRBV5-8 | ASSFRDQPQH
TRBV18 | ASSPTVTNYGYT